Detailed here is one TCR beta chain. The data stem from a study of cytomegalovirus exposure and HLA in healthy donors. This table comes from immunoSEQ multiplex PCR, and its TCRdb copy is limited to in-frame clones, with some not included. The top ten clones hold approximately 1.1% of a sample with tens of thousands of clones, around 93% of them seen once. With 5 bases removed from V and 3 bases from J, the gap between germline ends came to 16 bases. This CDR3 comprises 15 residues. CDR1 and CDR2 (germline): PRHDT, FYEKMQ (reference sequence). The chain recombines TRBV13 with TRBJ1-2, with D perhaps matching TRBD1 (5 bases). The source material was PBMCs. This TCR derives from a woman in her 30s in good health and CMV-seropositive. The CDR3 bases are TGTGCCAGCAGCCCTCGGACACAATGGGACTATGGCTACACCTTC. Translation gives CASSPRTQWDYGYTF.